Following are 17 T cell receptor beta chains from one sample sequenced in a study of T-cell reconstitution after alpha-beta-depleted transplantation in children. Molecular barcoding with unique molecular identifiers was used for the TCRbeta library. One entry per CDR3 protein results from TCRdb running MiXCR on the PCR reads. The sample holds fewer than 250,000 distinct CDR3 sequences, 17% seen once. The sequences come from PBMCs, mostly from graft donor cells, collected 360 days after TCRalphabeta/CD19-depleted stem cell transplant. These receptors all stem from a male patient aged 2-15 years who had a stem cell transplant for acute lymphoblastic leukemia, so the T cells may come from the graft donor.

The V gene is TRBV7-2, the J gene TRBJ2-1, with TRBD2 matching over 8 bases. Germline V gives CDR1 SGHTA, CDR2 FQGNSA. J was trimmed by 4 bases and V by 1 base; bases with no gene match: 0. The CDR3 covers 14 residues. The CDR3 sequence is CASSLEREYNEQFF. For the CDR3, the DNA is TGTGCCAGCAGCTTAGAGCGGGAGTACAATGAGCAGTTCTTC.

Many counts were recorded for this clonotype. The chain carries TRBV7-2 and TRBJ2-4; 10 bases map to TRBD2. Germline V CDR1 and CDR2: SGHTA, FQGNSA. The CDR3 length is 17 residues. The V segment lost 5 bases and the J segment 5 bases; nucleotides outside the gene matches: 12. The CDR3 nucleotides are TGTGCCAGCAGCCCCGGGACTAGCGCGTGGGCCCAAAACATTCAGTACTTC. Its protein is CASSPGTSAWAQNIQYF.

The chain combines TRBV3-1 with TRBJ1-4; D perhaps matches TRBD1 (5 bases). The CDR3 loop spans 13 amino acids. Germline CDR1 and CDR2: LGHDT and YNNKEL (reference sequence). Trimming removed 0 bases at V and 14 bases at J, with 13 bases between. CDR3 nucleotides: TGTGCCAGCAGCCAAGAGGCACCATCAGGGCTGTTTTTT. This gives the protein CASSQEAPSGLFF.

The J gene is TRBJ2-5, the V gene TRBV7-9; TRBD1 matches at 8 bases. The germline CDR1 and CDR2 sequences are SEHNR and FQNEAQ (reference sequence). The CDR3 runs to 13 residues. Trimming took 5 bases from V and 5 from J; bases not matched to a gene: 4. CDR3 in amino acids: CASSPTGVETQYF. DNA of the CDR3: TGTGCCAGCAGCCCGACAGGGGTCGAGACCCAGTACTTC.

This clonotype has more than one count but fewer than ten. This chain links TRBV28 with TRBJ1-2; TRBD1 might be the D (5 bases). Germline loops: CDR1 MDHEN, CDR2 SYDVKM. Trimming took 6 bases from V and 8 from J, leaving 10 bases between them. The length of the CDR3 is 11 residues. The CDR3 DNA reads as TGTGCCAGCAGACGGACATCAGGCTACACCTTC. Its protein is CASRRTSGYTF.

This clonotype came up a few times. The J gene is TRBJ2-7, the V gene TRBV7-9; TRBD1 is a possible D gene (6 bases). The ends were cut back, 1 base at V and 5 bases at J, with 12 bases in the middle. The length of the CDR3 is 14 residues. Germline V CDR1 and CDR2: SEHNR, FQNEAQ (reference sequence). CDR3 DNA: TGTGCCAGCAGCTTAGGGACAGCGGAGGACGAGCAGTACTTC. Translating it yields CASSLGTAEDEQYF.

J is TRBJ1-1 and V is TRBV16; possible D gene TRBD1, 6 bases. Germline V gene data show CDR1 as KGHSY and CDR2 as FQNENV. The V end was cut by 0 bases, the J end by 11 bases, with 10 bases between. This CDR3 has 12 residues. The CDR3 loop is CASSQSYRAAFF. The DNA for the CDR3 is TGTGCCAGCAGCCAATCGTACAGGGCGGCTTTCTTT. Full variable domain (outside the CDR3, taken from reference TRBV16 and TRBJ1-1): GEEVAQTPKHLVRGEGQKAKLYCAPIKGHSYVFWYQQVLKNEFKFLISFQNENVFDETGMPKERFSAKCLPNSPCSLEIQATKLEDSAVYFCASSQSYRAAFFGQGTRLTVV.

This clonotype came up once. CDR3 nucleotide sequence: TGTGCCACCAGTGATTTTTTAGGAGGAGAGACCCAGTACTTC. This sequence encodes CATSDFLGGETQYF. This rearrangement joins TRBV24-1 to TRBJ2-5; possible D gene TRBD2, 5 bases. CDR1 is KGHDR, CDR2 SFDVKD, per germline. Between the trimmed V and J ends, which lost 1 base and 4 bases, there was a span of 9 bases. CDR3 size: 14 residues.

Only a few counts were recorded for this clonotype. This chain joins TRBV28 and TRBJ1-4; TRBD1 matches 8 bases. V dropped 2 bases and J dropped 4; count of bases not matched to a gene: 9. The CDR3 length is 17 residues. CDR1 is MDHEN and CDR2 is SYDVKM in the germline V gene. Written as DNA, the CDR3 is TGTGCCAGCAGTTTAGTTGGGGCAGGGGGCGGTAATGAAAAACTGTTTTTT. Protein: CASSLVGAGGGNEKLFF. Looking up the rest from reference TRBV28 and TRBJ1-4 gives the full variable domain: DVKVTQSSRYLVKRTGEKVFLECVQDMDHENMFWYRQDPGLGLRLIYFSYDVKMKEKGDIPEGYSVSREKKERFSLILESASTNQTSMYLCASSLVGAGGGNEKLFFGSGTQLSVL.

The J gene is TRBJ1-4, the V gene TRBV4-3, with 8 bases matching TRBD1. The V segment lost 4 bases and the J segment 6 bases; nucleotides outside the gene matches: 10. Per germline, CDR1 LGHNA and CDR2 YSLEER. This CDR3 comprises 16 residues. The CDR3 DNA sequence: TGCGCCAGCAGCCTTAGGCCCAGGGGGCTGGATGAAAAACTGTTTTTT. As protein: CASSLRPRGLDEKLFF.

Only a few counts were recorded for this clonotype. The chain joins TRBV20-1 to TRBJ2-7; either TRBD1 or TRBD2 may fit D (5 bases each). CDR1 and CDR2 (germline): DFQATT, SNEGSKA (reference sequence). The CDR3 consists of 14 residues. Trimming took 2 bases from V and 5 from J, leaving 16 bases between them. This chain's CDR3 is CSARWGRAIDEQYF. CDR3 sequence (DNA): TGCAGTGCTAGATGGGGACGGGCGATCGACGAGCAGTACTTC.

J is TRBJ2-3 and V is TRBV20-1; the D is unclear. Trimming left V 3 bases short and J 0 bases short, with 13 bases between. Germline assignment: CDR1 DFQATT and CDR2 SNEGSKA (reference sequence). The CDR3 runs to 15 residues. This CDR3 is CSASGAEPSTDTQYF. CDR3 sequence (DNA): TGCAGTGCTAGCGGTGCGGAACCTAGCACAGATACGCAGTATTTT.

Note on this clonotype: A much larger clone lies one base from this, so it may be a read error. The J gene is TRBJ2-5, the V gene TRBV5-1, with 9 bases fitting TRBD1. After removal of 5 bases from V and 2 bases from J, the junction contained 7 bases not matched to a gene. The length of the CDR3 is 15 residues. The germline V gene has CDR1 SGHRS and CDR2 YFSETQ. CDR3 DNA sequence: TGCGCCAGCAGTCGGGGGACAGGGTCTCAAGAGACCCAGTACTTC. This encodes CASSRGTGSQETQYF.

CDR3 residues: CASSQRQATNTGELFF. The CDR3 DNA reads as TGTGCCAGCAGCCAGAGACAGGCTACGAACACCGGGGAGCTGTTTTTT. This chain uses TRBV4-2 with TRBJ2-2, with D possibly TRBD1 on 6 matching bases. Germline lookup yields CDR1 LGHNA and CDR2 YNFKEQ. V shed 3 bases and J shed 0 bases, with 11 bases lying between them. The CDR3 is made up of 16 amino acids.

This clonotype was seen a handful of times. The chain is built from TRBV4-1 and TRBJ1-1; D unresolved. The germline V gene encodes CDR1 MGHRA and CDR2 YSYEKL. V was pared by 3 bases and J by 0 bases, with 14 bases between. The CDR3 is 16 residues long. The chain's CDR3 is CASSQMPGTMNTEAFF. DNA of the CDR3: TGCGCCAGCAGCCAGATGCCGGGAACTATGAACACTGAAGCTTTCTTT.

The chain links TRBV12-3 or TRBV12-4 to TRBJ2-7; TRBD1 aligns across 7 bases. Losses at the gene ends were 7 bases for V and 2 bases for J; bases not matched to a gene: 5. The CDR3 covers 13 residues. CDR3 nucleotide sequence: TGTGCCAGCACCAGGACAGGAACCTACGAGCAGTACTTC. This codes for CASTRTGTYEQYF.

V gene TRBV12-3 or TRBV12-4 combines with J gene TRBJ1-4, with TRBD1 as a possible D gene (6 bases). This CDR3 is built from 15 residues. Trimming removed 3 bases at V and 5 bases at J, with 13 bases between. In nucleotides, the CDR3 is TGTGCCAGCAGTTTTTTTAGGGGGGCGAATGAAAAACTGTTTTTT. Protein: CASSFFRGANEKLFF.